This T cell receptor (beta chain) comes out of a study of identifying expanded T cells in peripheral blood. Overall study findings and caveats: About 1.2 clones differed between technical replicates, versus roughly 17 and 20 over time. Two-week clone count variance significantly increased as total template count grew.

Comments on this clone: The antigen is undetermined.

Assay: immunoSEQ multiplex PCR; the TCRdb copy retains only in-frame clones and omits some. The table has some 95,000 clones, roughly 86% seen once. This CDR3 contains 19 residues. This TCR was recovered from a person aged 18 to 70 in good health. Sequenced material: blood. The chain is built from TRBV12-2 and TRBJ2-5; TRBD2 is taken as the D call from the table, unchecked against the DNA. TRBV12-2 is labeled a pseudogene. CDR3 residues: CASRPLIPPSGGPRETQYF. As DNA, the CDR3 is TGTGCAAGTCGCCCATTAATTCCCCCAAGCGGGGGGCCGCGGGAGACCCAGTACTTC.